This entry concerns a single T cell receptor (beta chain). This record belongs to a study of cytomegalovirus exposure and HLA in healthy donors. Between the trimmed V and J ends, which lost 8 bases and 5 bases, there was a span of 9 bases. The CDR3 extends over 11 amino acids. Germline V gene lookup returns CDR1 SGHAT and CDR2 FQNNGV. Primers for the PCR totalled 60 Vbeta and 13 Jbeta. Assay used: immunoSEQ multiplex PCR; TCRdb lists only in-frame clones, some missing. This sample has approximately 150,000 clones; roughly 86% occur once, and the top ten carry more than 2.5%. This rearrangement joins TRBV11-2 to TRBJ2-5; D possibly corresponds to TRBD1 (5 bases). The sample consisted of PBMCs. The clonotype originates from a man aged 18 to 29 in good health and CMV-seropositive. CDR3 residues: CASRKGETQYF. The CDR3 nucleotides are TGTGCCAGCCGTAAGGGGGAGACCCAGTACTTC.